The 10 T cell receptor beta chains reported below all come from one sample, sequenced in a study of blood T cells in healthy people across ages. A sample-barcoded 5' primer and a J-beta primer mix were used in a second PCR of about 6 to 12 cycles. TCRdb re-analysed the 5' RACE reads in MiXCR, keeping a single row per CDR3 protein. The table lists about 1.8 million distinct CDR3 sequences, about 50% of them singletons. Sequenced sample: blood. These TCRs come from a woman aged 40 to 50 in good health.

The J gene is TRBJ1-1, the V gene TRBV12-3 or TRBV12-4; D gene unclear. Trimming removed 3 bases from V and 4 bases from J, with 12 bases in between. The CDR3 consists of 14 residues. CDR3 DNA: TGTGCCAGCAGTTTTAGAGGATGGACCACTGAAGCTTTCTTT. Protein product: CASSFRGWTTEAFF.

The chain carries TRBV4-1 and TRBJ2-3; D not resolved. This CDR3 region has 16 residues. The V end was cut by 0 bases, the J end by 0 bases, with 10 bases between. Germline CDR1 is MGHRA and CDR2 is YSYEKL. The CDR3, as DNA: TGCGCCAGCAGCCAAGAGAGCCGATGGAGCACAGATACGCAGTATTTT. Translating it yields CASSQESRWSTDTQYF.

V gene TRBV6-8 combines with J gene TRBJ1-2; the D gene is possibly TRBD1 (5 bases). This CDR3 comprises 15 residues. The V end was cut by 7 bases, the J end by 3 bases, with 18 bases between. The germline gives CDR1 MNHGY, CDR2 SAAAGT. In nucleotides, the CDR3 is TGTGCCAGCATCCCCGGCCACAGGAGTTACTATGGCTACACCTTC. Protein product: CASIPGHRSYYGYTF.

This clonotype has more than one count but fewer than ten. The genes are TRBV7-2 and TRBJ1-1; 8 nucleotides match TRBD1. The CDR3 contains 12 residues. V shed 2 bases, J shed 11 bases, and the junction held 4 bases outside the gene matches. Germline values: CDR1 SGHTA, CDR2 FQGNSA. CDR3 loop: CASSLRQGLAFF. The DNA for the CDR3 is TGTGCCAGCAGCTTAAGACAGGGGTTGGCTTTCTTT.

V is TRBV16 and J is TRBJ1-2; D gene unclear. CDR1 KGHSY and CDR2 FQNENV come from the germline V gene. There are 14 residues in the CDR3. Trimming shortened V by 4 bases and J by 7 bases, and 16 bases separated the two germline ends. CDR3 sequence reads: CASSPLGPAVGYTF. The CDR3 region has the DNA TGTGCCAGCAGCCCCCTCGGTCCCGCGGTTGGCTACACCTTC.

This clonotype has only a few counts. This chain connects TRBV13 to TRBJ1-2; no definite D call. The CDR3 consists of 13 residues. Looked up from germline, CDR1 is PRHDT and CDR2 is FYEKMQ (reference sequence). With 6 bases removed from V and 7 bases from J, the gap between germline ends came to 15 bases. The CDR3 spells CASSISGVGGYTF. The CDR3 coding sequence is TGTGCCAGCAGTATTAGTGGGGTCGGTGGCTACACCTTC.

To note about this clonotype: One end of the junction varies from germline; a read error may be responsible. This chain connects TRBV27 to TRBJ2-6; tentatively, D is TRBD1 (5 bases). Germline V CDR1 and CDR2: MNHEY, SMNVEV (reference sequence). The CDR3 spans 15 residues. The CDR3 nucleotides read TGTGCCAGCAGTTCCAGGGAATTTGGGGCCAACGCCCTGACTTTC. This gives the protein CASSSREFGANALTF.

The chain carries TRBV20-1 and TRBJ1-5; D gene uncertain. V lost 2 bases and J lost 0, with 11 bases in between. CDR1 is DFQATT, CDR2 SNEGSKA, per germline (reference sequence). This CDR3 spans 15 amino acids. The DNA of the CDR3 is TGCAGTGCTAGACGTGATCAATATAGCAATCAGCCCCAGCATTTT. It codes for CSARRDQYSNQPQHF.

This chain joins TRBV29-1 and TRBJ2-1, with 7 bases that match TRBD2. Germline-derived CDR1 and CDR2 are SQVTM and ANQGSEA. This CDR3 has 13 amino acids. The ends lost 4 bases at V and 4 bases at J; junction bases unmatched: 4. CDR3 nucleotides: TGCAGCGTTGTAGCGGGCGGATACAATGAGCAGTTCTTC. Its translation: CSVVAGGYNEQFF.

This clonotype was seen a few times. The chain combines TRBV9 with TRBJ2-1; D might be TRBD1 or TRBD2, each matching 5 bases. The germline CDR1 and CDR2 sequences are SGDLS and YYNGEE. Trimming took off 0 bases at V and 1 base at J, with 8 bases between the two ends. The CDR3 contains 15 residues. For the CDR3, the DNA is TGTGCCAGCAGCGTAGCCTGGGGGTCCTACAATGAGCAGTTCTTC. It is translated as CASSVAWGSYNEQFF.